The source of this T cell receptor beta chain is a study of CD8+ T cells in alopecia areata. As for treatment: oral pan-JAK inhibitor, 5-10 mg twice daily. Obtained from alopecia areata patients were lesional scalp punch biopsies along with peripheral blood. A note on this clone: Its antigen is undetermined.

The CDR3 is 13 amino acids. Looked up from germline, CDR1 is SGDLS and CDR2 is YYNGEE. Trimming removed 4 bases from V and 4 bases from J, with 12 bases in between. Sequencing used cDNA as its template, made by extracting RNA and reverse transcribing it. Only in-frame clones appear in the TCRdb table, and some are missing; sequencing was by immunoSEQ multiplex PCR. Of roughly 73,000 clones in the sample, 29% were seen once. General observations from the study: Tofacitinib did not eliminate many expanded lesional clones from scalp or blood. More clonal than normal scalp was lesional scalp, particularly alopecia totalis/universalis.

The sample in question was CD8+ T cells sorted from blood, obtained at week 4, from a patient treated with tofacitinib. The chain uses TRBV9 and TRBJ2-7; no definite D call. This TCR came from a human donor with alopecia areata. Written as DNA, the CDR3 is TGTGCCAGCAGCCCTTCGGCCAAATACGAGCAGTACTTC. Translating gives CASSPSAKYEQYF.